These 28 T cell receptor beta chains came from one sample sequenced in a study of lymphopenia after photon versus proton radiotherapy. Here immunoSEQ multiplex PCR was the method, and the copy in TCRdb shows in-frame clones only, minus some. This sample has approximately 7,200 clones, with approximately 93% found just once. Here the sequenced sample was peripheral blood, taken from a patient treated with photon-based radiotherapy. The source is a woman aged 45 to 65 with cholangiocarcinoma.

This chain links TRBV10-1 with TRBJ1-1; D is undetermined. This CDR3 spans 13 amino acids. V lost 4 bases, J lost 11 bases, and 17 bases lay in between. The germline V gene has CDR1 WNHNN and CDR2 SYGVQD (reference sequence). The CDR3 DNA reads TGCGCCAGCAGTGGCGAAACCGGGAGGGCTGCTTTCTTT. Its protein is CASSGETGRAAFF.

J is TRBJ2-3 and V is TRBV6-4; TRBD2 matches 8 bases. V trimming: 5 bases; J trimming: 0 bases; junction bases outside the gene matches: 13. The CDR3 runs 18 residues. CDR1 and CDR2 from the germline V gene are MRHNA and SNTAGT. CDR3 loop: CASSPSGFTPRSTDTQYF. The CDR3 bases are TGTGCCAGCAGTCCTAGCGGGTTCACCCCCCGTAGCACAGATACGCAGTATTTT.

The chain carries TRBV10-3 and TRBJ1-2, with D maybe TRBD1 (6 bases). V was trimmed by 10 bases and J by 2 bases, leaving 11 bases between them. The germline CDR1 and CDR2 sequences are ENHRY and SYGVKD. The CDR3 length is 12 residues. The CDR3, as DNA: TGTGCCACGGGAACAGGGAACTATGGCTACACCTTC. It is translated as CATGTGNYGYTF.

The chain couples TRBV29-1 to TRBJ1-4, with D uncertain. Germline V gene lookup returns CDR1 SQVTM and CDR2 ANQGSEA. The CDR3 is 12 amino acids. V lost 7 bases to trimming and J lost 2 bases, with 8 bases between them. DNA of the CDR3: TGCAGCGGTAGGACGACTAATGAAAAACTGTTTTTT. It codes for CSGRTTNEKLFF. The whole variable domain, remainder taken from reference TRBV29-1 and TRBJ1-4, is SAVISQKPSRDICQRGTSLTIQCQVDSQVTMMFWYRQQPGQSLTLIATANQGSEATYESGFVIDKFPISRPNLTFSTLTVSNMSPEDSSIYLCSGRTTNEKLFFGSGTQLSVL.

V usage is TRBV18 and J usage is TRBJ2-5; either TRBD1 or TRBD2 may fit D (6 bases each). Germline V gives CDR1 KGHSH, CDR2 LQKENI. The CDR3 is made up of 13 amino acids. Trimming pared 2 bases from V and 7 bases from J, leaving 11 bases between. The CDR3 DNA reads TGTGCCAGCTCACCAGGGGGGCCGGGGACCCAGTACTTC. Its protein is CASSPGGPGTQYF.

V and J are TRBV4-3 and TRBJ1-2; weak D call: TRBD1 (5 bases). CDR3 length: 14 residues. CDR1 LGHNA and CDR2 YSLEER come from the germline V gene. V lost 4 bases and J lost 4, with 13 bases in between. The CDR3 nucleotides are TGCGCCAGCAGCCCAAATATCGGGACCTATGGCTACACCTTC. It encodes CASSPNIGTYGYTF.

The J gene is TRBJ1-1, the V gene TRBV4-3; 7 bases fit TRBD1. Germline-derived CDR1 and CDR2 are LGHNA and YSLEER. J was trimmed by 0 bases and V by 0 bases; bases with no gene match: 4. The length of the CDR3 is 16 residues. The CDR3 protein is CASSQDATGMNTEAFF. The CDR3 DNA is TGCGCCAGCAGCCAAGACGCGACAGGGATGAACACTGAAGCTTTCTTT.

V is TRBV7-2 and J is TRBJ1-5; D is perhaps TRBD1 (6 bases). Trimming took off 5 bases at V and 7 bases at J, with 15 bases between the two ends. In germline, CDR1 is SGHTA, CDR2 FQGNSA. The CDR3 sequence is 14 residues long. As DNA, the CDR3 is TGTGCCAGCAGCGCCGACGAGGGGGGGCAGCCCCAGCATTTT. Translating it yields CASSADEGGQPQHF.

This chain links TRBV10-2 with TRBJ2-3; TRBD2 aligns across 7 bases. The V segment lost 4 bases and the J segment 1 base; nucleotides outside the gene matches: 2. The CDR3 has 14 residues. CDR1 and CDR2 from the germline V gene are WSHSY and SAAADI. The CDR3: CASSVAGGTDTQYF. In DNA form, the CDR3 reads TGCGCCAGCAGTGTGGCGGGGGGCACAGATACGCAGTATTTT.

The chain links TRBV7-6 to TRBJ2-7; D gene uncertain. Looked up from germline, CDR1 is SGHVS and CDR2 is FNYEAQ. The CDR3 is 14 amino acids. Between the trimmed V and J ends, which lost 2 bases and 0 bases, there was a span of 8 bases. The CDR3 DNA reads TGTGCCAGCAGCTTATATTACAACTCCTACGAGCAGTACTTC. This encodes CASSLYYNSYEQYF. Complete variable domain (other parts from reference TRBV7-6 and TRBJ2-7): GAGVSQSPRYKVTKRGQDVALRCDPISGHVSLYWYRQALGQGPEFLTYFNYEAQQDKSGLPNDRFSAERPEGSISTLTIQRTEQRDSAMYRCASSLYYNSYEQYFGPGTRLTVT.

The rearrangement joins TRBV7-9 to TRBJ2-3; D ambiguous. V was trimmed by 5 bases and J by 5 bases, leaving 8 bases between them. The germline CDR1 and CDR2 sequences are SEHNR and FQNEAQ (reference sequence). CDR3 length equals 12 residues. The CDR3 sequence is CASSPMGDTQYF. CDR3 nucleotides: TGTGCCAGCAGCCCTATGGGAGATACGCAGTATTTT.

The sample holds a few counts of this clone. V usage is TRBV6-1 and J usage is TRBJ1-2, with TRBD1 identical over 10 bases. The CDR3 loop spans 15 amino acids. Trimming took 5 bases from V and 7 from J; bases not matched to a gene: 10. Germline V gene sequence: CDR1 MNHNS, CDR2 SASEGT. CDR3 loop: CASSPPGQGRGGYTF. For the CDR3, the DNA is TGTGCCAGCAGTCCGCCGGGACAGGGGCGGGGTGGCTACACCTTC.

The gene calls are TRBV7-2 and TRBJ2-7, with no clear D. Germline CDR1 SGHTA, CDR2 FQGNSA. The CDR3 has 12 residues. V lost 5 bases, J lost 5 bases, and 10 bases lay in between. The CDR3 DNA reads TGTGCCAGCAGCCCAGGTCGCCACGAGCAGTACTTC. This gives the protein CASSPGRHEQYF.

V usage is TRBV11-2 and J usage is TRBJ1-2, with D unresolved. Trimming took 1 base from V and 5 from J, leaving 17 bases between them. The germline V gene has CDR1 SGHAT and CDR2 FQNNGV. This CDR3 spans 16 amino acids. CDR3 nucleotide sequence: TGTGCCAGCAGCTTAGGGGAACACCCCTGGAGGTATGGCTACACCTTC. It codes for CASSLGEHPWRYGYTF.

The V gene is TRBV28, the J gene TRBJ2-7; TRBD1 might be the D (6 bases). The CDR3 runs 12 residues. Per the germline V gene, CDR1 is MDHEN and CDR2 is SYDVKM. Trimming stripped 6 bases from V and 1 base from J, with 7 bases between. The CDR3 coding sequence is TGTGCCAGCAGCCAGGGGTCCTACGAGCAGTACTTC. It specifies CASSQGSYEQYF.

In nucleotides, the CDR3 is TGTGCCAGCAGTGCAGGGGGAGGCACAGATACGCAGTATTTT. Residues: CASSAGGGTDTQYF. V is TRBV6-4 and J is TRBJ2-3, with 7 bases identical to TRBD1. Losses at the gene ends were 4 bases for V and 1 base for J; bases not matched to a gene: 2. This CDR3 is built from 14 residues. Germline V CDR1 and CDR2: MRHNA, SNTAGT.

This clone occurred once. The rearrangement joins TRBV14 to TRBJ1-2; a weak D match, TRBD1 (5 bases). Germline values: CDR1 SGHDN, CDR2 FVKESK. V lost 2 bases, J lost 10 bases, and 11 bases lay in between. The CDR3 is made up of 12 amino acids. CDR3 coding DNA: TGTGCCAGCAGCCAACTAGGACATGACTACACCTTC. Its protein product is CASSQLGHDYTF.

The genes are TRBV27 and TRBJ1-5, with D possibly TRBD1 on 5 matching bases. The CDR3 spans 15 residues. The germline V gene encodes CDR1 MNHEY and CDR2 SMNVEV (reference sequence). The V end was cut by 6 bases, the J end by 1 base, with 13 bases between. The CDR3 DNA sequence: TGTGCCAGCAGGCCAGGGATCATAAGCAATCAGCCCCAGCATTTT. It encodes CASRPGIISNQPQHF.

The J gene is TRBJ2-5, the V gene TRBV18, with unresolved D. V gave up 2 bases and J gave up 1 base, with 2 bases separating them. Germline V CDR1 and CDR2: KGHSH, LQKENI. The CDR3 totals 12 residues. CDR3 amino acids: CASSPSQETQYF. In nucleotides, the CDR3 is TGTGCCAGCTCACCATCCCAAGAGACCCAGTACTTC.

The chain has TRBV6-5 and TRBJ1-2, with 7 bases that match TRBD1. V lost 6 bases and J lost 8; bases outside the gene matches: 6. The CDR3 loop spans 12 amino acids. Germline V gives CDR1 MNHEY, CDR2 SVGAGI. The chain's CDR3 is CASSIDRAGYTF. The CDR3 nucleotides read TGTGCCAGCAGCATAGACAGGGCCGGCTACACCTTC.

The chain is built from TRBV7-2 and TRBJ2-1; TRBD2 is a possible D gene (6 bases). Between the trimmed V and J ends, which lost 5 bases and 12 bases, there was a span of 14 bases. Per the germline V gene, CDR1 is SGHTA and CDR2 is FQGNSA. The CDR3 contains 12 residues. The CDR3 loop reads CASSPGLSRQFF. CDR3 DNA: TGTGCCAGCAGCCCCGGACTATCTAGGCAGTTCTTC.

The chain couples TRBV12-5 to TRBJ2-1; D unclear. The CDR3 is 14 residues long. CDR1 is LGHNT and CDR2 is FRNRAP in the germline V gene. With 0 bases removed from V and 9 bases from J, the gap between germline ends came to 12 bases. The CDR3 DNA reads TGTGCTAGTGGTTTGGTACTCCGAGTGGGTGAGCAGTTCTTC. It encodes CASGLVLRVGEQFF. Based on the CDR3 plus reference TRBV12-5 and TRBJ2-1, the full variable domain is DARVTQTPRHKVTEMGQEVTMRCQPILGHNTVFWYRQTMMQGLELLAYFRNRAPLDDSGMPKDRFSAEMPDATLATLKIQPSEPRDSAVYFCASGLVLRVGEQFFGPGTRLTVL.

V is TRBV30 and J is TRBJ2-7; possibly TRBD2 for D (8 bases). The CDR3 totals 15 residues. Deletions cut 1 base from V and 6 bases from J, with 19 bases between. Germline V gene data show CDR1 as GTSNPN and CDR2 as SVGIG (reference sequence). CDR3 bases: TGTGCCTGGAGTGCCGGCGGGGGGACAGTGTCCGAGCAGTACTTC. Residues: CAWSAGGGTVSEQYF. Complete variable domain (other parts from reference TRBV30 and TRBJ2-7): SQTIHQWPATLVQPVGSPLSLECTVEGTSNPNLYWYRQAAGRGLQLLFYSVGIGQISSEVPQNLSASRPQDRQFILSSKKLLLSDSGFYLCAWSAGGGTVSEQYFGPGTRLTVT.

The chain employs TRBV7-2 and TRBJ2-1, with D possibly being TRBD2 (6 bases). Trimming cost V 2 bases and J 1 base, with 6 bases left between them. This CDR3 region has 14 residues. CDR1 is SGHTA and CDR2 is FQGNSA in the germline V gene. CDR3 protein: CASSLRGSYNEQFF. The CDR3 bases are TGTGCCAGCAGCTTACGGGGGTCCTACAATGAGCAGTTCTTC.

V is TRBV5-1 and J is TRBJ1-2, with D unclear. V was clipped by 2 bases and J by 7 bases, with 12 bases between them. Germline loops: CDR1 SGHRS, CDR2 YFSETQ. The CDR3 loop spans 13 amino acids. For the CDR3, the DNA is TGCGCCAGCAGCTTAGGAGGATCAGGTGGCTACACCTTC. Residues: CASSLGGSGGYTF. Full variable domain (outside the CDR3, taken from reference TRBV5-1 and TRBJ1-2): KAGVTQTPRYLIKTRGQQVTLSCSPISGHRSVSWYQQTPGQGLQFLFEYFSETQRNKGNFPGRFSGRQFSNSRSEMNVSTLELGDSALYLCASSLGGSGGYTFGSGTRLTVV.

The chain couples TRBV11-2 to TRBJ1-2; TRBD1 is a possible D gene (5 bases). CDR1 and CDR2 from the germline V gene are SGHAT and FQNNGV. CDR3 size: 13 residues. The V end was cut by 0 bases, the J end by 8 bases, with 10 bases between. CDR3 amino acids: CASSLDRVGGYTF. In nucleotides, the CDR3 is TGTGCCAGCAGCTTAGACAGGGTCGGCGGCTACACCTTC.

This chain joins TRBV6-5 and TRBJ1-2; maybe TRBD1 (6 bases). V lost 6 bases and J lost 7, with 18 bases in between. The CDR3 contains 14 residues. The V gene's germline CDR1 is MNHEY and CDR2 SVGAGI. CDR3 residues: CASRTQGLWPGYTF. The CDR3 nucleotides are TGTGCCAGCAGGACACAGGGCCTTTGGCCTGGCTACACCTTC.

The chain combines TRBV11-2 with TRBJ2-3; TRBD1 is a possible D gene (7 bases). V lost 5 bases to trimming and J lost 8 bases, with 17 bases between them. Germline lookup yields CDR1 SGHAT and CDR2 FQNNGV. The CDR3 is 14 residues long. CDR3 in DNA: TGTGCCAGCAGCCAGGGACTTCAGGGGGGTACGCAGTATTTT. Protein product: CASSQGLQGGTQYF.